Listed below are T cell receptor beta chains from one sample, sequenced in a study of T cell responses to AZD1222 COVID-19 vaccine. Data came from immunoSEQ multiplex PCR; TCRdb stores just in-frame clones and leaves some out. The top ten clones hold around 3% of a sample with approximately 180,000 clones, around nine tenths of them seen once. Sequenced here: peripheral blood, sampled on day 0 of AZD1222 vaccination. The receptors were sampled from an adult in good health. The conserved cysteine and the conserved F or W are not part of the CDR3 here.

TRBV24-1	TRBJ2-5	ATSDSGQTETQY
TRBV30	TRBJ1-2	AGRGGHNYGYT
TRBV27	TRBJ2-1	ASRREKPAVEF
TRBV6-5	TRBJ2-3	ASSYGPGGSTDTQY
TRBV6-4	TRBJ2-2	ASSATVTGELF
TRBV3-1/TRBV3-2	TRBJ2-3	ASSQRDSRLGTDTQY
TRBV5-5	TRBJ1-5	ASSPFGEDQPQH
TRBV7-9	TRBJ2-5	ASSYSGTWETQY
TRBV30	TRBJ1-2	AWGQGSYGYT
TRBV6-1	TRBJ1-1	ASSELAQGITEAF
TRBV19	TRBJ1-4	ASSIGGLGNEKLF
TRBV5-1	TRBJ2-1	ASSLISGSHYNEQF
TRBV7-6	TRBJ2-1	ASSFSRVGYNEQF
TRBV21-1	TRBJ1-2	ASSKASVYGYT
TRBV6-1	TRBJ2-4	ASSEVASGAAAKNIQY
TRBV5-4	TRBJ2-1	ASSLGQEKNEQF
TRBV3-1/TRBV3-2	TRBJ1-2	ASSLGTVGGYT
TRBV7-6	TRBJ2-5	ASRGAGGRETQY
TRBV9	TRBJ2-1	ASSISGRGADEQF
TRBV14	TRBJ1-2	ASSHDRGVNGYT
TRBV21-1	TRBJ2-1	ASRKLPLEREGTEQF
TRBV4-1	TRBJ2-7	ASSQDRRTSVSYEQY